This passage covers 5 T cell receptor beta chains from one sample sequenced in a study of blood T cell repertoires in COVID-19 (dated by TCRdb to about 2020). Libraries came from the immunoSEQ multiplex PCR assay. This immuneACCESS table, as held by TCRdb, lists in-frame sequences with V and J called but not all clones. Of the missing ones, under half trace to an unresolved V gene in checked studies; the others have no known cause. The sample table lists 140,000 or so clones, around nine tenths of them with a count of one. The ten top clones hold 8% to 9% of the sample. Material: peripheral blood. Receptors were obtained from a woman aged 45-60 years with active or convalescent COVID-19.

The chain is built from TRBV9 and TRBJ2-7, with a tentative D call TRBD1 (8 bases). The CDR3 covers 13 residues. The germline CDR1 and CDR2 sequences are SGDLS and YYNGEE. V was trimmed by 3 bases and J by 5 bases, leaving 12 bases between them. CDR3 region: CASSAQGGNEQYF. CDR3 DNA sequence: TGTGCCAGCAGCGCACAGGGGGGGAACGAGCAGTACTTC.

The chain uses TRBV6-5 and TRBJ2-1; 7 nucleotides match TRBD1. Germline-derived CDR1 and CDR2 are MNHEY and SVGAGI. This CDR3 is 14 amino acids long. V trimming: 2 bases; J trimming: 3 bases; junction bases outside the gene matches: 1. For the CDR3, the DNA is TGTGCCAGCAGTTACAGGGACAGCTACAATGAGCAGTTCTTC. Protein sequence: CASSYRDSYNEQFF.

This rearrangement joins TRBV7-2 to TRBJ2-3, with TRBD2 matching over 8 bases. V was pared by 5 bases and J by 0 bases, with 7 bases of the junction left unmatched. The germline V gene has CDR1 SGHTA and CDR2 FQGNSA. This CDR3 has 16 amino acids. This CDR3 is CASSLKLAASTDTQYF. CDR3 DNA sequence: TGTGCCAGCAGCCTCAAACTAGCGGCTAGCACAGATACGCAGTATTTT. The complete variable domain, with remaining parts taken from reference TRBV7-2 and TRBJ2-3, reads GAGVSQSPSNKVTEKGKDVELRCDPISGHTALYWYRQSLGQGLEFLIYFQGNSAPDKSGLPSDRFSAERTGGSVSTLTIQRTQQEDSAVYLCASSLKLAASTDTQYFGPGTRLTVL.

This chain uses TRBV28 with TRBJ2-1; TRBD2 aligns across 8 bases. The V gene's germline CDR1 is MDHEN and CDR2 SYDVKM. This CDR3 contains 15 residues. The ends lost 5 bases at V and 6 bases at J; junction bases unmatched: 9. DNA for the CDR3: TGTGCCAGCAGTATAACGGGAGGGAGGTTCAATGAGCAGTTCTTC. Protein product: CASSITGGRFNEQFF.

This CDR3 is CASSPGARREAFF. CDR3 nucleotide sequence: TGTGCCAGCTCACCGGGAGCCCGCCGTGAAGCTTTCTTT. This rearrangement joins TRBV18 to TRBJ1-1, with no clear D. The CDR3 sequence is 13 residues long. V gave up 3 bases and J gave up 7 bases, with 12 bases separating them. Germline V gene sequence: CDR1 KGHSH, CDR2 LQKENI. The whole variable domain, filled in from reference TRBV18 and TRBJ1-1, reads NAGVMQNPRHLVRRRGQEARLRCSPMKGHSHVYWYRQLPEEGLKFMVYLQKENIIDESGMPKERFSAEFPKEGPSILRIQQVVRGDSAAYFCASSPGARREAFFGQGTRLTVV.